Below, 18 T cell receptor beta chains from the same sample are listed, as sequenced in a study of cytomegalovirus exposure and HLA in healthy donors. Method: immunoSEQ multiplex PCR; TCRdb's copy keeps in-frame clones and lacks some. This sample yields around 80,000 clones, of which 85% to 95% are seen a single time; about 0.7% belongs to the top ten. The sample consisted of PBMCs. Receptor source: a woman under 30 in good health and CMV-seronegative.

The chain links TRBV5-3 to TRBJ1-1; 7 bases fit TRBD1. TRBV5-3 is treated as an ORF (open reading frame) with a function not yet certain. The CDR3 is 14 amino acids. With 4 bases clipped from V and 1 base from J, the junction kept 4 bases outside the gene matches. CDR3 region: CARSASGGNTEAFF. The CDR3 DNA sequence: TGTGCCAGAAGCGCCTCAGGGGGGAACACTGAAGCTTTCTTT.

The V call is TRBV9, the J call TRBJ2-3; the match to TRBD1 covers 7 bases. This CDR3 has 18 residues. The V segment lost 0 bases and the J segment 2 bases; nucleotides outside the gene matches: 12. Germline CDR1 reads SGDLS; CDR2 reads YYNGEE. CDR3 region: CASSVDQGGEVYTDTQYF. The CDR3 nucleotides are TGTGCCAGCAGCGTAGACCAAGGGGGCGAAGTCTACACAGATACGCAGTATTTT.

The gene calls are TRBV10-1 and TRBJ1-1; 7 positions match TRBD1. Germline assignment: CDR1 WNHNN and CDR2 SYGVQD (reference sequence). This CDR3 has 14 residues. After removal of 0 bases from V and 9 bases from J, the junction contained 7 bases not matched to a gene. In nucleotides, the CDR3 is TGCGCCAGCAGTGAGTCGAGGGGACAGTTGAAAGCTTTCTTT. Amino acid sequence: CASSESRGQLKAFF.

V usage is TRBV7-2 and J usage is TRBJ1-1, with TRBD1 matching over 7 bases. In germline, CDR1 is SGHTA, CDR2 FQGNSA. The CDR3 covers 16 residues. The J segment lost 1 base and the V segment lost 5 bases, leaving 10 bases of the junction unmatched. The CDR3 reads CASSGGWRGRNTEAFF. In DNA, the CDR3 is TGTGCCAGCAGCGGGGGTTGGAGGGGGCGGAACACTGAAGCTTTCTTT.

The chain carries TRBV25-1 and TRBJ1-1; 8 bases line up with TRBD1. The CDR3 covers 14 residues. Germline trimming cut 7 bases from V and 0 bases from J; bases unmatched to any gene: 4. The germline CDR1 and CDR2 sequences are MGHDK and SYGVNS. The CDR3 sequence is CASTRDRMNTEAFF. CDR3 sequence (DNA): TGTGCCAGCACCCGGGACAGGATGAACACTGAAGCTTTCTTT.

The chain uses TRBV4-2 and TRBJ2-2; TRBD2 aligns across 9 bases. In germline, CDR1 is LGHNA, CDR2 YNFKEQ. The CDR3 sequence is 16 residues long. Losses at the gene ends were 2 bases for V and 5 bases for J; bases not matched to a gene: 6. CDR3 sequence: CASSQKKRGVTGELFF. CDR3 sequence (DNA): TGTGCCAGCAGCCAAAAAAAGCGGGGGGTGACCGGGGAGCTGTTTTTT.

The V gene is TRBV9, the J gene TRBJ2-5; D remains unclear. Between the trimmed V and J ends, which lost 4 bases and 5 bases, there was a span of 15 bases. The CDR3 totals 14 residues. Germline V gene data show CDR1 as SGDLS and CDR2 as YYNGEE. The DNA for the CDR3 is TGTGCCAGCAGCCAACAGACGATCTCCGAGACCCAGTACTTC. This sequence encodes CASSQQTISETQYF.

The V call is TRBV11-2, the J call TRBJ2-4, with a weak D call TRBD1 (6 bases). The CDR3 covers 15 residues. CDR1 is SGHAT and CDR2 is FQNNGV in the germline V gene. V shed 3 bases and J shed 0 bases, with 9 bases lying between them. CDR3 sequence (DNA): TGTGCCAGCAGCTTCCCAGGGGTAGCCAAAAACATTCAGTACTTC. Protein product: CASSFPGVAKNIQYF.

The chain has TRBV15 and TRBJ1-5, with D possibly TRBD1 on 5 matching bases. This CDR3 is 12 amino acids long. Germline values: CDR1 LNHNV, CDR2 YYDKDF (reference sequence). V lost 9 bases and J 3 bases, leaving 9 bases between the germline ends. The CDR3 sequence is CATAGYNQPQHF. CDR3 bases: TGTGCCACAGCAGGGTACAATCAGCCCCAGCATTTT.

CDR3 sequence reads: CASSSTGVNTQYF. In nucleotides, the CDR3 is TGTGCCAGCAGCTCTACAGGGGTAAATACGCAGTATTTT. The chain joins TRBV5-6 to TRBJ2-3; TRBD1 aligns across 7 bases. The CDR3 has 13 amino acids. The germline CDR1 and CDR2 sequences are SGHDT and YYEEEE. V shed 3 bases and J 7 bases; nucleotides not matched to a gene: 5.

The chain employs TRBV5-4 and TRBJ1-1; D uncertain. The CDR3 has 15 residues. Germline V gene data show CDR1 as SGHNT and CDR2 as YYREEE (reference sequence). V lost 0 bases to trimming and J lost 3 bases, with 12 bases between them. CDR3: CASSLGLTRDTEAFF. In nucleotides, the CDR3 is TGTGCCAGCAGCTTGGGTCTTACGAGGGACACTGAAGCTTTCTTT.

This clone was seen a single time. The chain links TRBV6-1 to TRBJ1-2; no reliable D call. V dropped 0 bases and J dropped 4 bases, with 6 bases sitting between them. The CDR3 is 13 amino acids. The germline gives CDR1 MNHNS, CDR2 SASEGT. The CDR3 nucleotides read TGTGCCAGCAGTGAAGCTGGCAGCTATGGCTACACCTTC. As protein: CASSEAGSYGYTF.

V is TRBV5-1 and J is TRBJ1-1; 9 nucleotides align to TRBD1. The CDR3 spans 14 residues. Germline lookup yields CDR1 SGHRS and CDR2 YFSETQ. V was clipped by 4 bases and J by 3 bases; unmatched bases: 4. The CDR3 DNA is TGCGCCAGCAGCAGGGGACAGGGAGACACTGAAGCTTTCTTT. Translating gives CASSRGQGDTEAFF.

The CDR3 DNA reads TGTGCCAGCAGCCAACAGGGGGCTAATGAAAAACTGTTTTTT. Its translation: CASSQQGANEKLFF. The V and J genes are TRBV27 and TRBJ1-4, with 8 bases fitting TRBD1. The CDR3 runs to 14 residues. Per germline, CDR1 MNHEY and CDR2 SMNVEV (reference sequence). Trimming removed 6 bases from V and 3 bases from J; junction bases left unmatched: 3. Using reference TRBV27 and TRBJ1-4 for the parts outside the CDR3, the full variable domain is EAQVTQNPRYLITVTGKKLTVTCSQNMNHEYMSWYRQDPGLGLRQIYYSMNVEVTDKGDVPEGYKVSRKEKRNFPLILESPSPNQTSLYFCASSQQGANEKLFFGSGTQLSVL.

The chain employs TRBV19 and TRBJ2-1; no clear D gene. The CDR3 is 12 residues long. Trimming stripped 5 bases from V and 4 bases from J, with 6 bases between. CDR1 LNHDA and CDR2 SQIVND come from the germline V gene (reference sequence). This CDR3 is CASSLYYNEQFF. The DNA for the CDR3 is TGTGCCAGTAGTCTTTATTACAATGAGCAGTTCTTC.

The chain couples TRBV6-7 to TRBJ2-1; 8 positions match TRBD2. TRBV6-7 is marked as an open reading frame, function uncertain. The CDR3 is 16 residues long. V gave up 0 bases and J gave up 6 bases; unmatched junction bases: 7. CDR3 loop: CASSYSGAGRANEQFF. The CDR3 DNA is TGTGCCAGCAGTTACTCGGGGGCCGGGAGGGCCAATGAGCAGTTCTTC.

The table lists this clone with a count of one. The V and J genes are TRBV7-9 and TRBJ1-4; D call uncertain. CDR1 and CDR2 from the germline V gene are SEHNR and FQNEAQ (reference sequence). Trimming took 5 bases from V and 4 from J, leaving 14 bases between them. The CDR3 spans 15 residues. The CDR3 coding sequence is TGTGCCAGCAGCCTCCTATTCAGCGGTAATGAAAAACTGTTTTTT. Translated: CASSLLFSGNEKLFF.

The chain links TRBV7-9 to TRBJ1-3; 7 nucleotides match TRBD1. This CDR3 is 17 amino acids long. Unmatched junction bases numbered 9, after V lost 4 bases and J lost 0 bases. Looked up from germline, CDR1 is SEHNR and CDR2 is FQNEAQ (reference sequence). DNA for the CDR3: TGTGCCAGCAGCTGGGACAGCGAGCGGTACTCTGGAAACACCATATATTTT. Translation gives CASSWDSERYSGNTIYF.